This T cell receptor beta chain derives from a study of blood T cell repertoires in COVID-19. As for the study in general: Italy, Spain and the United States were the sources of the convalescent and acute COVID-19 samples. PBMCs, B-cell-depleted T cells, or T cells provided the cDNA or gDNA that made up the material.

In the authors' methods: From reference gene primer amplification, estimates of nucleated cell counts were derived. Here immunoSEQ multiplex PCR was the method, and the copy in TCRdb shows in-frame clones only, minus some. V, J and clone size reflect that table, while D and trimming were determined from the DNA. The sample lists around 300,000 clones; 86% were seen once. Recruited during active infection, patients (from Seattle) were subsequently followed longitudinally. The CDR3 is 13 amino acids. Per germline, CDR1 GTSNPN and CDR2 SVGIG (reference sequence). The V end was cut by 2 bases, the J end by 7 bases, with 12 bases between.

Sequencing was done on a sample of peripheral blood. V usage is TRBV30 and J usage is TRBJ1-5; D is possibly TRBD1 (5 bases). The clonotype was recovered from a woman between 70 and 85 years old with COVID-19, enrolled during active disease. This CDR3 reads CAWSPTTVQPQHF. The DNA for the CDR3 is TGTGCCTGGAGTCCAACGACAGTCCAGCCCCAGCATTTT.